This T cell receptor beta chain was captured by sequencing in a study of post-analysis software for immune sequencing data. Trimming stripped 5 bases from V and 10 bases from J, with 12 bases between. CDR1 is SGHAT and CDR2 is FQNNGV in the germline V gene. The CDR3 sequence is 12 residues long. Study-wide results and limits: Controls showed lower frequencies than patients for five TRBV segments, and TRBV5-6, TRBV5-1 and TRBV20-1 were among these.

To note about this clonotype: Antigen unknown.

TCR beta cDNA libraries had unique molecular identifiers. MiXCR was run by TCRdb on the PCR reads, yielding one entry per CDR3 protein. Of some 690,000 distinct CDR3 sequences listed, 55% to 60% are singletons. The chain uses TRBV11-2 and TRBJ2-1; D perhaps matches TRBD1 (5 bases). The sequencing sample was made of blood. The sequence was obtained from a girl aged 2 to 9 with multiple sclerosis. The CDR3 bases are TGTGCCAGCAGCCCAGGGTTCGGGGAGCAGTTCTTC. It is translated as CASSPGFGEQFF.